Listed below are T cell receptor beta chains from one sample, sequenced in a study of T cell repertoires in cytomegalovirus infection. What these receptors recognize is not known. TCRdb reanalysed the reads using MiXCR and keeps one entry per CDR3 protein. Of 100,000 to 150,000 distinct CDR3 sequences listed, 30% to 40% are singletons. This specimen was CD8+ T cells from cultured PBMCs, taken from culture after CMV antigen stimulation. The origin of the receptors is a human donor in good health (CMV status not recorded). Some clones in this sample may be carry-over from other donors' samples. CDR3s include the opening cysteine and the closing phenylalanine or tryptophan. Each record gives: V gene, J gene, CDR3 protein.

>TRBV12-3/TRBV12-4|TRBJ1-2
CASSRQTGQNYGYTF
>TRBV6-2/TRBV6-3|TRBJ1-2
CASSYLRTGADLHYGYTF
>TRBV10-3|TRBJ1-6
CAISENRGNQVPLHF
>TRBV4-1|TRBJ2-1
CASSQVVAGGPGNEQFF
>TRBV12-3/TRBV12-4|TRBJ2-1
CASSLFLDRAWHEQFF
>TRBV7-8|TRBJ2-3
CASSLAGGRGTDTQYF
>TRBV28|TRBJ1-5
CASSYPVLRGHSNQPQHF
>TRBV5-4|TRBJ2-7
CASSYGAGWHEPYF
>TRBV12-3/TRBV12-4|TRBJ1-1
CASSPTGGPEAFF
>TRBV2|TRBJ2-7
CASSDFLGVYEQYF
>TRBV7-2|TRBJ2-5
CASSLDPLGPQETQYF
>TRBV19|TRBJ2-5
CATNDLASQETQYF
>TRBV12-3/TRBV12-4|TRBJ2-7
CASSTPNRVSSYEQYF
>TRBV7-6|TRBJ2-7
CASSLYGAKEQYF
>TRBV10-3|TRBJ1-5
CAAGTGDSNQPQHF
>TRBV6-2/TRBV6-3|TRBJ1-1
CASSYSLGMNTEAFF
>TRBV12-3/TRBV12-4|TRBJ2-3
CASSSPSEEADTQYF
>TRBV7-9|TRBJ2-3
CASSFPSGGNTDTQYF
>TRBV14|TRBJ2-1
CASGGLAGGPPYNEQFF
>TRBV6-2/TRBV6-3|TRBJ2-3
CASTTRRDTDTQYF
>TRBV5-8|TRBJ2-7
CASSWLGGGYEQYF
>TRBV7-9|TRBJ1-4
CASSSADEKLFF